The clone carrying this T cell receptor (beta chain) has at least ten counts. Its antigen is currently unknown. This sample is part of a study of T cell repertoires in cytomegalovirus infection. Study overall: Through public TCR beta signatures, both CMV infection and matching HLA type were indicated. Study results and caveats: There were HLA-C-restricted CMV-specific TCR beta clonotypes dominating the ex vivo response. Cumulative public TCR beta family frequency identified carriers of CMV plus the relevant HLA.

TCRdb fed the reads into MiXCR, producing one record per CDR3 protein. Of fewer than 550,000 distinct CDR3 sequences in the sample, approximately 15% were seen once. The CDR3 consists of 14 residues. The V end lost 6 bases, the J end lost 0 bases, and 11 bases lay between the germline ends. From germline, CDR1 is MNHNS and CDR2 SASEGT. The sequenced sample was CD8+ T cells from PBMCs. The rearrangement joins TRBV6-1 to TRBJ1-1; D uncertain. This receptor was obtained from a human donor in good health (CMV status not recorded). Some clones in this sample may be carry-over from other donors' samples. The CDR3 DNA is TGTGCCAGCAGGACGATAGGCGTGAACACTGAAGCTTTCTTT. Protein: CASRTIGVNTEAFF.